This T cell receptor (beta chain) appears in the sequencing data of a study of T cells after yellow fever vaccination. TCRdb passed the 5' RACE reads through MiXCR, listing each CDR3 protein once. The sample carries about 310,000 distinct CDR3 sequences, around 3.9% recorded once. After removal of 1 base from V and 9 bases from J, the junction contained 6 bases not matched to a gene. Germline V gene data show CDR1 as SEHNR and CDR2 as FQNEAQ (reference sequence). This CDR3 region has 15 residues. Sequences were derived from PBMCs, sampled on the day of the yellow fever booster vaccination. This rearrangement joins TRBV7-9 to TRBJ1-6; TRBD1 matches 7 bases. The sequence was obtained from a young man who received the YFV17D yellow fever vaccine. CDR3: CASSLGQGHISPLHF. Written as DNA, the CDR3 is TGTGCCAGCAGCTTAGGACAGGGTCATATTTCACCCCTCCACTTT. The variable domain in full, completed from reference TRBV7-9 and TRBJ1-6, reads DTGVSQNPRHKITKRGQNVTFRCDPISEHNRLYWYRQTLGQGPEFLTYFQNEAQLEKSRLLSDRFSAERPKGSFSTLEIQRTEQGDSAMYLCASSLGQGHISPLHFGNGTRLTVT.